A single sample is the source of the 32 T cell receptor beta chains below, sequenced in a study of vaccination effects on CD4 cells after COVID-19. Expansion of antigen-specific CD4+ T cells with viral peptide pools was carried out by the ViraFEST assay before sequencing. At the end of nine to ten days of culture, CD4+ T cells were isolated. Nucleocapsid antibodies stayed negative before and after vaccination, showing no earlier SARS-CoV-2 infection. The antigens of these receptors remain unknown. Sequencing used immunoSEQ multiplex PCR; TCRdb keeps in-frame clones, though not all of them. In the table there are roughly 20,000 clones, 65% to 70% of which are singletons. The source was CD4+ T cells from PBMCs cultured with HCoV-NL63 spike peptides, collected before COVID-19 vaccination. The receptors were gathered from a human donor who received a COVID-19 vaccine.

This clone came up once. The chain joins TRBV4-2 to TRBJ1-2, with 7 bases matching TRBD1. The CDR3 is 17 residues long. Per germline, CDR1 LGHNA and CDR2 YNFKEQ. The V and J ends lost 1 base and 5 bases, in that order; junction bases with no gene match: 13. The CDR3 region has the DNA TGTGCCAGCAGCCAAGCCGGTATGAGGGGGCGACAGTATGGCTACACCTTC. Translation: CASSQAGMRGRQYGYTF.

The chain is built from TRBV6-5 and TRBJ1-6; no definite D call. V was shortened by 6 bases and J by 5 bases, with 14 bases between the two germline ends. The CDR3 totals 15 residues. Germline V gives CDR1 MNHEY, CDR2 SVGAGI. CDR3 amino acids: CASSINRQDNSPLHF. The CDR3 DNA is TGTGCCAGCAGCATAAACCGACAAGATAATTCACCCCTCCACTTT.

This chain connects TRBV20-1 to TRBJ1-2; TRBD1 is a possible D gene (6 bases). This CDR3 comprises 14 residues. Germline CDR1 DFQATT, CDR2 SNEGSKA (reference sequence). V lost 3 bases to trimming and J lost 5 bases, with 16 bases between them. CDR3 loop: CSASTGGQGYGYTF. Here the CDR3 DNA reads TGCAGTGCTAGTACCGGGGGGCAGGGTTATGGCTACACCTTC.

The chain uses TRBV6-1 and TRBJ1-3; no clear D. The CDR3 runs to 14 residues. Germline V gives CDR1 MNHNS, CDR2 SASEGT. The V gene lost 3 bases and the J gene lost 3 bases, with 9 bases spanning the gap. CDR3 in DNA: TGTGCCAGCAGTGATTGGACGATTGGAAACACCATATATTTT. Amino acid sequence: CASSDWTIGNTIYF.

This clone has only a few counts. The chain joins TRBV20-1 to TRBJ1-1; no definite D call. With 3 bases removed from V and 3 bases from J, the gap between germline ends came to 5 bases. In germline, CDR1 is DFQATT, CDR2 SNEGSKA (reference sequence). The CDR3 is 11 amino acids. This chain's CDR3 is CSASPHTEAFF. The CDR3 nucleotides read TGCAGTGCTAGCCCCCACACTGAAGCTTTCTTT.

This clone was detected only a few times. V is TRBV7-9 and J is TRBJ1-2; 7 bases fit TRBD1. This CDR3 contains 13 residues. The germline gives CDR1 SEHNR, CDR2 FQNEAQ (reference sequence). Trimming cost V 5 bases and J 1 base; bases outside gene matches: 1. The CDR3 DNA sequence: TGTGCCAGCAGCGACAGGGTTAACTATGGCTACACCTTC. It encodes CASSDRVNYGYTF. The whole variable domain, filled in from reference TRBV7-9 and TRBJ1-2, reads DTGVSQNPRHKITKRGQNVTFRCDPISEHNRLYWYRQTLGQGPEFLTYFQNEAQLEKSRLLSDRFSAERPKGSFSTLEIQRTEQGDSAMYLCASSDRVNYGYTFGSGTRLTVV.

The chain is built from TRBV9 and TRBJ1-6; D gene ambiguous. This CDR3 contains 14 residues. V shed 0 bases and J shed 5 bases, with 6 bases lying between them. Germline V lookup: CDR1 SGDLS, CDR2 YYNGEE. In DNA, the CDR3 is TGTGCCAGCAGCGTAGGGGGTAATAATTCACCCCTCCACTTT. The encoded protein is CASSVGGNNSPLHF.

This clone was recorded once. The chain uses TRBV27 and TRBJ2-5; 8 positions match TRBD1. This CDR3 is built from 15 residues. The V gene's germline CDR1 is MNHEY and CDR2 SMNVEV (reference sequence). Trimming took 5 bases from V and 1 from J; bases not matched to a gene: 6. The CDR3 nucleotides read TGTGCCAGCAGTACCGACAGGGGCTCCCAAGAGACCCAGTACTTC. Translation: CASSTDRGSQETQYF.

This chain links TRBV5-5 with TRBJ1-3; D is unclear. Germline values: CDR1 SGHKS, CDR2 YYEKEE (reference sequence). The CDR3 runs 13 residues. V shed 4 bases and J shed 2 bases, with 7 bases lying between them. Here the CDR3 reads CASSVDTGNTIYF. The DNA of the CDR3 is TGTGCCAGCAGCGTCGACACTGGAAACACCATATATTTT.

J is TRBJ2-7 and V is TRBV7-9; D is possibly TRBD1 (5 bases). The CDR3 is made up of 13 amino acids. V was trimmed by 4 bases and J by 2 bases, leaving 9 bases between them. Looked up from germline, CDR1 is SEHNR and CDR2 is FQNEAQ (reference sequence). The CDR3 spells CASSSPGTYEQYF. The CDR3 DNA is TGTGCCAGCAGCTCGCCAGGGACCTACGAGCAGTACTTC.

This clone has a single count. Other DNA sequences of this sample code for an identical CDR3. The CDR3 nucleotides are TGTGCCAGCAGGACAGGGGACACCTACGAGCAGTACTTC. The encoded protein is CASRTGDTYEQYF. This rearrangement joins TRBV2 to TRBJ2-7; 8 nucleotides match TRBD1. CDR3 length: 13 residues. The V and J ends lost 6 bases and 2 bases, in that order; junction bases with no gene match: 3. Looked up from germline, CDR1 is SNHLY and CDR2 is FYNNEI.

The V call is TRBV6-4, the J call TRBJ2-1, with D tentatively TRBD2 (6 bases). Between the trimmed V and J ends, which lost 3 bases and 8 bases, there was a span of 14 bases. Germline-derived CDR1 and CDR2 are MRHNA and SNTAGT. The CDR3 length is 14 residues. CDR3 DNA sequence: TGTGCCAGCAGTGAGTTGACTAGTTCGGATGAGCAGTTCTTC. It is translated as CASSELTSSDEQFF.

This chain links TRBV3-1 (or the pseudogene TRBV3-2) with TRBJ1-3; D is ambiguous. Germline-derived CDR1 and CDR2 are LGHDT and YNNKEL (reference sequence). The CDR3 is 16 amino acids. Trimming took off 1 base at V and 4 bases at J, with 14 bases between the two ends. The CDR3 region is CASSQVKGIMGNTIYF. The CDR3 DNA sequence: TGTGCCAGCAGCCAAGTAAAGGGAATTATGGGAAACACCATATATTTT.

This CDR3 is CASSELRTSGADTQYF. DNA of the CDR3: TGTGCCAGCAGTGAACTTCGGACTAGCGGTGCAGATACGCAGTATTTT. The chain links TRBV6-1 to TRBJ2-3, with TRBD2 matching 10 bases. V trimming: 2 bases; J trimming: 4 bases; junction bases outside the gene matches: 6. In germline, CDR1 is MNHNS, CDR2 SASEGT. This CDR3 contains 16 residues.

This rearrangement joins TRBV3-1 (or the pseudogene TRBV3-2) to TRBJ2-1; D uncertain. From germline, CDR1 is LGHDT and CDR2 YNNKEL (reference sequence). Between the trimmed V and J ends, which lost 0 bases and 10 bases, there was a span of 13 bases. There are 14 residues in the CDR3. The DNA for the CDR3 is TGTGCCAGCAGCCAAGATCTGGTTAAACGGGAGCAGTTCTTC. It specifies CASSQDLVKREQFF.

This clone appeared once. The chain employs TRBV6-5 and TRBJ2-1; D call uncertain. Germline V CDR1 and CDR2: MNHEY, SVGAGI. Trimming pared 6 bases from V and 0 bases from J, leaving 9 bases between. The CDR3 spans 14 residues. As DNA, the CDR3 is TGTGCCAGCAGGAGCTTGAGCTCCTACAATGAGCAGTTCTTC. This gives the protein CASRSLSSYNEQFF.

The CDR3 nucleotides are TGTGCCAGTACTAGCGGGTTCGCTGGGGCCAACGTCCTGACTTTC. It encodes CASTSGFAGANVLTF. The chain carries TRBV19 and TRBJ2-6; TRBD2 matches at 8 bases. This CDR3 has 15 amino acids. J lost 2 bases, V lost 7 bases, and 4 bases had no gene match. CDR1 is LNHDA, CDR2 SQIVND, per germline (reference sequence). Full variable domain (outside the CDR3, taken from reference TRBV19 and TRBJ2-6): DGGITQSPKYLFRKEGQNVTLSCEQNLNHDAMYWYRQDPGQGLRLIYYSQIVNDFQKGDIAEGYSVSREKKESFPLTVTSAQKNPTAFYLCASTSGFAGANVLTFGAGSRLTVL.

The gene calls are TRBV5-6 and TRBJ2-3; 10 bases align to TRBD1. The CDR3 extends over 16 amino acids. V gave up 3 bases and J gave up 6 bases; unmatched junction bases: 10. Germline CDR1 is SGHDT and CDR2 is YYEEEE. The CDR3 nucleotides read TGTGCCAGCAGCTCTTCCGGGACAGGGGATTGGGATACGCAGTATTTT. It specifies CASSSSGTGDWDTQYF.

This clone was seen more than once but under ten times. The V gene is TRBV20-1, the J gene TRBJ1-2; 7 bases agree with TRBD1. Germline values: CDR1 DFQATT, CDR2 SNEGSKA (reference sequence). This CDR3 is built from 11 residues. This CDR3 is CGETGRYGYTF. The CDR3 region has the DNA TGCGGTGAGACAGGGCGATATGGCTACACCTTC.

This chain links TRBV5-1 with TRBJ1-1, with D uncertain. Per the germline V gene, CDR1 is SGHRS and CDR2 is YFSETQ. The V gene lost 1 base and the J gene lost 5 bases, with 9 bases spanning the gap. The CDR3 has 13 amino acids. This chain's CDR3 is CASSLMGQTEAFF. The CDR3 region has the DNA TGCGCCAGCAGCTTGATGGGCCAGACTGAAGCTTTCTTT.

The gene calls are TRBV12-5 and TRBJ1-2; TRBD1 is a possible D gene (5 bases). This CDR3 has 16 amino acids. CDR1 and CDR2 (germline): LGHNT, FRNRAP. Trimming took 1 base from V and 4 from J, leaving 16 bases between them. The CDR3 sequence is CASGLAYMGDRYGYTF. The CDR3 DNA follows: TGTGCTAGTGGTTTGGCCTACATGGGGGACCGCTATGGCTACACCTTC.

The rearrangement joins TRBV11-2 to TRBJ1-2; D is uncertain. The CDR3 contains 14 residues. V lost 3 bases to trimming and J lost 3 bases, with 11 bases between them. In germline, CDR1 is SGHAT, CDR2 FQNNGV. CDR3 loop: CASSFLFGDYGYTF. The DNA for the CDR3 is TGTGCCAGCAGCTTCCTCTTTGGGGACTATGGCTACACCTTC.

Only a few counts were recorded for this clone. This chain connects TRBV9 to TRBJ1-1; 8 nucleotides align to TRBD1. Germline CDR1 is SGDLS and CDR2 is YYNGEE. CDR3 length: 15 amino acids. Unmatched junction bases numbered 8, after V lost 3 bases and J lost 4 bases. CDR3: CASSGRARGLTEAFF. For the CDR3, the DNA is TGTGCCAGCAGCGGTAGGGCCAGGGGGCTCACTGAAGCTTTCTTT.

CDR3 loop: CASSLDGGNLEAFF. The CDR3 bases are TGTGCCAGCAGCTTAGACGGGGGGAATCTCGAAGCTTTCTTT. This chain uses TRBV7-9 with TRBJ1-1; tentatively, D is TRBD1 (5 bases). CDR3 length equals 14 residues. The germline V gene has CDR1 SEHNR and CDR2 FQNEAQ (reference sequence). V was trimmed by 1 base and J by 8 bases, leaving 14 bases between them.

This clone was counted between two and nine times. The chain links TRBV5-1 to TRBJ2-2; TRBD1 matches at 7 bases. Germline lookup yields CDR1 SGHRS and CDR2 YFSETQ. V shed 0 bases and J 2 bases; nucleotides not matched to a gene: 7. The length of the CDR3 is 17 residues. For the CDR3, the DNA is TGCGCCAGCAGCTTGGGTCCGGGACAGAGCAACACCGGGGAGCTGTTTTTT. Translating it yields CASSLGPGQSNTGELFF.

CDR3 in amino acids: CAWRLRGGDYGYTF. The CDR3 DNA reads as TGTGCCTGGAGGTTAAGGGGGGGGGACTATGGCTACACCTTC. This sequence joins TRBV30 and TRBJ1-2; D might be TRBD1 (6 bases). Trimming shortened V by 3 bases and J by 3 bases, and 14 bases separated the two germline ends. Germline CDR1 GTSNPN, CDR2 SVGIG (reference sequence). CDR3 length equals 14 residues.

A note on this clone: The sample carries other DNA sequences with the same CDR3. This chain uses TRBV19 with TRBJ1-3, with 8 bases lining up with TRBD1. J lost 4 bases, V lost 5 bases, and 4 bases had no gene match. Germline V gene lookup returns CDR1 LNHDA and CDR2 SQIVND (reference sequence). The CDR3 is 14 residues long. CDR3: CASSDRGSGNTIYF. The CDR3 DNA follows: TGTGCCAGTAGTGACAGGGGTTCAGGAAACACCATATATTTT.

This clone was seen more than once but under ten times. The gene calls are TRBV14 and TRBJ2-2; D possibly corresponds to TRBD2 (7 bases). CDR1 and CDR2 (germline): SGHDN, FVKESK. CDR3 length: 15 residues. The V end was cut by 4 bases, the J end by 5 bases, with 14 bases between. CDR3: CASSPWGGVTGELFF. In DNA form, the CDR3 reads TGTGCCAGCAGCCCCTGGGGGGGCGTTACCGGGGAGCTGTTTTTT.

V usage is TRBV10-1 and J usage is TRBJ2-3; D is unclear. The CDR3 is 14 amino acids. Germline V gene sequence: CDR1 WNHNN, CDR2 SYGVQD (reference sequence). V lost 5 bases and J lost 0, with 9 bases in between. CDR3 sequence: CASSLGLSTDTQYF. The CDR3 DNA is TGCGCCAGCAGTCTTGGGTTGAGCACAGATACGCAGTATTTT.

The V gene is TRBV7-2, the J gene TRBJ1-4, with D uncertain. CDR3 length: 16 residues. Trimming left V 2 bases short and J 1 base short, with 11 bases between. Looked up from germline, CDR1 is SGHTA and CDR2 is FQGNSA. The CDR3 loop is CASSLLRAGTNEKLFF. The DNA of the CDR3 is TGTGCCAGCAGCTTATTAAGGGCGGGAACTAATGAAAAACTGTTTTTT. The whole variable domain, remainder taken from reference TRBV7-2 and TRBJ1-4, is GAGVSQSPSNKVTEKGKDVELRCDPISGHTALYWYRQSLGQGLEFLIYFQGNSAPDKSGLPSDRFSAERTGGSVSTLTIQRTQQEDSAVYLCASSLLRAGTNEKLFFGSGTQLSVL.

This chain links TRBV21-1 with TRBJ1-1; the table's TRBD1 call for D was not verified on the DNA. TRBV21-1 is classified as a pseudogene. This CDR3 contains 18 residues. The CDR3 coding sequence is TGTGCCAGCAGCAAAGGCAGGGGCCCGGCTCCCGGGCTCACTGAAGCTTTCTTT. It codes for CASSKGRGPAPGLTEAFF.

The CDR3 reads CASSPRGDSQYF. The CDR3 DNA reads as TGCGCCAGCAGCCCCCGGGGGGACTCGCAGTACTTC. The V and J genes are TRBV5-1 and TRBJ2-7, with TRBD2 matching 7 bases. The V gene's germline CDR1 is SGHRS and CDR2 YFSETQ. The CDR3 is made up of 12 amino acids. V was pared by 4 bases and J by 9 bases, with 7 bases of the junction left unmatched. The whole variable domain, filled in from reference TRBV5-1 and TRBJ2-7, reads KAGVTQTPRYLIKTRGQQVTLSCSPISGHRSVSWYQQTPGQGLQFLFEYFSETQRNKGNFPGRFSGRQFSNSRSEMNVSTLELGDSALYLCASSPRGDSQYFGPGTRLTVT.